These 3 T cell receptor beta chains were all obtained from the same sample, sequenced in a study of T-cell reconstitution after alpha-beta-depleted transplantation in children. A library of TCRbeta sequences, prepared with unique molecular identifiers, was generated. Via MiXCR, TCRdb re-called the PCR reads, giving one row per CDR3 protein. The sample carries a few hundred thousand distinct CDR3 sequences, over 10% recorded once. This specimen was PBMCs, mostly from graft donor cells, taken 360 days after TCRalphabeta/CD19-depleted stem cell transplant. Source of these receptors: a male patient aged 10 to 17 who had a stem cell transplant for acute myeloid leukemia, so the T cells may come from the graft donor.

This clonotype was detected only a few times. The chain has TRBV7-9 and TRBJ2-3; D unresolved. Germline assignment: CDR1 SEHNR and CDR2 FQNEAQ (reference sequence). This CDR3 is 15 amino acids long. The V gene lost 1 base and the J gene lost 1 base, with 9 bases spanning the gap. The CDR3 DNA is TGTGCCAGCAGCTTAGGTCGAACCGGCACAGATACGCAGTATTTT. Translating it yields CASSLGRTGTDTQYF.

J is TRBJ2-4 and V is TRBV4-3, with 14 bases that match TRBD2. The germline gives CDR1 LGHNA, CDR2 YSLEER. Germline trimming cut 0 bases from V and 1 base from J; bases unmatched to any gene: 2. The CDR3 has 18 amino acids. In DNA, the CDR3 is TGCGCCAGCAGCCAAGAGGGACTAGCGGGAGAGGCCAAAAACATTCAGTACTTC. It specifies CASSQEGLAGEAKNIQYF.

This clonotype was observed a few times. The CDR3 loop is CASSLTGTSGSVEQYF. Written as DNA, the CDR3 is TGTGCCAGCAGCTTAACCGGGACTAGCGGGAGTGTGGAGCAGTACTTC. The chain carries TRBV7-3 and TRBJ2-7; 14 bases map to TRBD2. V lost 0 bases to trimming and J lost 7 bases; unmatched junction nucleotides: 5. There are 16 residues in the CDR3. CDR1 is SGHTA, CDR2 FQGTGA, per germline.